Below, one TCR beta chain is given with its context. The data were taken from a study of blood T cell repertoires in COVID-19. Study-level information: COVID-19 samples collected from the United States, Italy and Spain covered acute and convalescent phases. T cells, B-cell-depleted T cells, or PBMCs provided the cDNA or gDNA that served as material.

V was trimmed by 6 bases and J by 9 bases, leaving 18 bases between them. CDR3 length: 13 amino acids. Original methodology: Nucleated cell counts were estimated from reference gene primer amplification. Profiling relied on immunoSEQ multiplex PCR, and the TCRdb table lists in-frame clones only, not all of them. That table is the source of V, J and clone size, and D and trimming were worked out from the DNA. The sample consists of about 86,000 clones, roughly 90% of them appearing once. Allocation to cohorts depended on clinical history reported by the participants. The sequence derives from a woman in her forties or fifties with acute COVID-19. The rearrangement uses TRBV12-3 or TRBV12-4 and TRBJ2-7; D gene unclear. Source material: PBMCs or T cells enriched from blood (not recorded which). The CDR3 DNA reads TGTGCCAGCAGCCACCGATCTTCAGTTGTGCAGTACTTC. Translating gives CASSHRSSVVQYF.